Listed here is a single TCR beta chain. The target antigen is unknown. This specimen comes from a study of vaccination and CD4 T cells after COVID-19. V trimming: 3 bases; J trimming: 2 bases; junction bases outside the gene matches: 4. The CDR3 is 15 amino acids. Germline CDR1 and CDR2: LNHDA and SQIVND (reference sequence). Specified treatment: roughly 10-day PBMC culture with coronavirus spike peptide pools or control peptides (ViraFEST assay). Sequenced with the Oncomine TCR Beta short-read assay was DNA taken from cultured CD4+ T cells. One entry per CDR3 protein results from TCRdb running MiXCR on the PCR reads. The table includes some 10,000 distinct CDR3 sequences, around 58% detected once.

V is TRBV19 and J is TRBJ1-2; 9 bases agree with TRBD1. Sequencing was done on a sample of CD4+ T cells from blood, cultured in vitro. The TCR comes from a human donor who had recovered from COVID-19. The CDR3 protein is CASSIGTGTNYGYTF. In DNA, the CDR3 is TGTGCCAGTAGTATTGGGACAGGGACCAACTATGGCTACACCTTC. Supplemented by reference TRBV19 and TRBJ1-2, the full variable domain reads DGGITQSPKYLFRKEGQNVTLSCEQNLNHDAMYWYRQDPGQGLRLIYYSQIVNDFQKGDIAEGYSVSREKKESFPLTVTSAQKNPTAFYLCASSIGTGTNYGYTFGSGTRLTVV.